Listed below are T cell receptor beta chains from one sample, sequenced in a study of shared clonotypes between healthy human individuals. Libraries were prepared by immunoSEQ multiplex PCR; TCRdb keeps only in-frame clonotypes and omits some of them. The sample lists about 1.1 million clones; around 82% were seen once. Specimen: memory CD4+ T cells from PBMCs. The source of these receptors is a young man in good health. Some clones in this sample may be carry-over from other donors' samples. Each CDR3 is given with its conserved first and last residue. D genes are given only for firm matches. The listing skips clone size in some rows; elsewhere it reads once, few, many or a size class.

J gene,D gene,V gene,clone size,CDR3 DNA,CDR3 protein
TRBJ2-1,TRBD2,TRBV25-1,.,TGTGCCAGCAGTGACGCCAGGACTAGCGATGAGCAGTTCTTC,CASSDARTSDEQFF
TRBJ2-3,.,TRBV4-2,many,TGTGCCAGCAGCCAAGATGGGCAGGCCCCAGATACGCAGTATTTT,CASSQDGQAPDTQYF
TRBJ2-1,.,TRBV20-1,.,TGCAGTGCCCCAGATTACGAGCAGTTCTTC,CSAPDYEQFF
TRBJ2-5,TRBD2,TRBV7-3,.,TGTGCCAGCAGCTTACTAGCGGGAGAGACCCAGTACTTC,CASSLLAGETQYF
TRBJ2-3,.,TRBV28,.,TGTGCCAGCACCCCCCCCAACACAGATACGCAGTATTTT,CASTPPNTDTQYF
TRBJ1-4,.,TRBV7-9,.,TGTGCCAGCAGCTTAGACAGAACAGCAACTAATGAAAAACTGTTTTTT,CASSLDRTATNEKLFF
TRBJ2-2,.,TRBV2,.,TGTGCCAGCTGGGTAGGGTATGGGGCCGGGGAGCTGTTTTTT,CASWVGYGAGELFF
TRBJ1-2,TRBD1,TRBV30,.,TGTGCCTGGAAGGTGCAGGGGGGGGAAGTCTACACCTTC,CAWKVQGGEVYTF
TRBJ1-1,.,TRBV18,.,TGTGCCAGCTCACCCCCGGGGCAGGCTGAAGCTTTCTTT,CASSPPGQAEAFF
TRBJ2-7,.,TRBV28,.,TGTGCCAGCAGTGGGGTGCCTCGCGAGCAGTACTTC,CASSGVPREQYF
TRBJ1-3,.,TRBV28,.,TGTGCCAGCAGTTTATATGGGGCCTCTGGAAACACCATATATTTT,CASSLYGASGNTIYF
TRBJ2-6,.,TRBV7-9,once,TGTGCCAGCAGCTTATCCAGGGCCGCGTCGTGGGCCAACGTCCTGACTTTC,CASSLSRAASWANVLTF
TRBJ1-5,TRBD1,TRBV12-5,.,TGTGCTAGTGGTCCGGACAGGGGCAATCAGCCCCAGCATTTT,CASGPDRGNQPQHF
TRBJ2-3,.,TRBV29-1,.,TGCAGCCACACCGCTCGGGGGATTGAAGGCACAGATACGCAGTATTTT,CSHTARGIEGTDTQYF
TRBJ2-6,TRBD1,TRBV5-6,many,TGTGCCAGCAGCCCGGACAGGGGATGGGGGGCCAACGTCCTGACTTTC,CASSPDRGWGANVLTF
TRBJ1-2,TRBD1,TRBV29-1,.,TGCAGCGCCAAAACAGGGGACTATGGCTACACCTTC,CSAKTGDYGYTF